The entry below gives a single TCR beta chain sequence along with its context. Antigen: not known. TCRdb's copy holds only in-frame clones and misses some; the assay was immunoSEQ multiplex PCR. The sample shows about 140,000 clones, 80% to 95% of them seen only once. The record originates from a study of T cell responses to AZD1222 COVID-19 vaccine. Study-wide results and limits: The repertoires were collected only after the peak T cell response. There were mostly white British donors and more females than males, and clonal diversity was possibly underestimated.

Unmatched junction bases numbered 4, after V lost 2 bases and J lost 4 bases. The CDR3 length is 15 residues. Germline CDR1 and CDR2: MDHEN and SYDVKM. The TCR comes from an adult who received the AZD1222 COVID-19 vaccine. Sample: peripheral blood, taken 28 days after the second AZD1222 dose. The J gene is TRBJ2-1, the V gene TRBV28, with 8 bases aligning to TRBD1. CDR3 sequence reads: CASSLGTGIYNEQFF. The CDR3 nucleotides are TGTGCCAGCAGTTTAGGGACAGGAATATACAATGAGCAGTTCTTC.